The present T cell receptor beta chain was sequenced within a study of blood T cell repertoires in COVID-19. Germline CDR1 SEHNR, CDR2 FQNEAQ (reference sequence). This CDR3 has 14 amino acids. The germline V and J ends were trimmed by 6 bases and 0 bases, with 8 bases remaining between them. Repertoires were generated with immunoSEQ multiplex PCR, while TCRdb's copy carries only in-frame clones and drops some. This table holds some 54,000 clones, approximately 91% found once. Sequencing used peripheral blood. The origin of this receptor is a man between 60 and 70 years old with acute or convalescent COVID-19. The chain uses TRBV7-9 and TRBJ1-4; D gene ambiguous. The CDR3 DNA reads as TGTGCCAGCAGTCCAACTTCAACTAATGAAAAACTGTTTTTT. This gives the protein CASSPTSTNEKLFF.